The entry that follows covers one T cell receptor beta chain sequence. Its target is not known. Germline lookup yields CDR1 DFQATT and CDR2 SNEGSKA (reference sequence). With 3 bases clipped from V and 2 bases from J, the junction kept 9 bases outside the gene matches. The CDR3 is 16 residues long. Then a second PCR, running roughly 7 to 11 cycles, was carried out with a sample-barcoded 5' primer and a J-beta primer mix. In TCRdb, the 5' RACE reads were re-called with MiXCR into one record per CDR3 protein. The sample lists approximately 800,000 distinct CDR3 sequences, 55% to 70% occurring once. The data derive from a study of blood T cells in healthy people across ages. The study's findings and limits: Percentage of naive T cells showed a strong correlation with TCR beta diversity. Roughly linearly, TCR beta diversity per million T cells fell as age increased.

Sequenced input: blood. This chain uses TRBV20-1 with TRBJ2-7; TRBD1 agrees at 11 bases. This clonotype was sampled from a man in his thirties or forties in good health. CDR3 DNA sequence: TGCAGTGCTAGTGGACGGGACAGGGGGTTTCCCTACGAGCAGTACTTC. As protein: CSASGRDRGFPYEQYF.